These T cell receptor beta chains were read from a single sample in a study of blood T cell repertoires in COVID-19. Libraries were prepared by immunoSEQ multiplex PCR; TCRdb keeps only in-frame clonotypes and omits some of them. The data contain 95,000 to 150,000 clones, roughly 89% of them singletons. The sample comprised PBMCs or T cells enriched from blood (not recorded which). These receptors all come from a woman aged 25-40 years who had recovered from COVID-19. CDR3s include the opening cysteine and the closing phenylalanine or tryptophan. A D gene is named only where the DNA matches it firmly. The size field is filled for only some rows; it gives once, few, many or a size class.

len,d_gene,j_gene,abundance,v_gene,CDR3aa,CDR3nt
19,TRBD2,TRBJ2-7,.,TRBV7-2,CASSLTGAASGSASYEQYF,TGTGCCAGCAGCCTAACGGGGGCGGCTAGCGGGAGCGCATCCTACGAGCAGTACTTC
12,.,TRBJ1-5,.,TRBV12-3/TRBV12-4,CASSSGAGAQHF,TGTGCCAGCAGTTCTGGTGCCGGGGCCCAGCATTTT
14,.,TRBJ2-2,.,TRBV6-5,CASSWGVSTGELFF,TGTGCCAGCAGTTGGGGAGTCTCGACCGGGGAGCTGTTTTTT
15,TRBD1,TRBJ1-2,once,TRBV2,CASRADRGRDYGYTF,TGTGCCAGCAGAGCGGACAGGGGGCGTGACTATGGCTACACCTTC
15,TRBD1,TRBJ1-3,.,TRBV29-1,CSVAAGTGLGNTIYF,TGCAGCGTTGCCGCCGGGACAGGGTTGGGTAACACCATATATTTT
12,.,TRBJ1-6,.,TRBV30,CAWSANSNLLHF,TGTGCCTGGAGTGCGAACAGTAACCTCCTCCACTTT
15,.,TRBJ2-3,.,TRBV6-2/TRBV6-3,CASSRDLRGTDTQYF,TGTGCCAGCAGCCGAGACCTGCGCGGTACAGATACGCAGTATTTT
17,TRBD1,TRBJ1-6,.,TRBV10-1,CASSEMRGLDHNSPLHF,TGCGCCAGCAGTGAGATGAGGGGGCTGGATCATAATTCACCCCTCCACTTT
16,.,TRBJ2-3,.,TRBV9,CASSVDSGSSTDTQYF,TGTGCCAGCAGCGTAGATAGCGGCTCTAGCACAGATACGCAGTATTTT
13,TRBD2,TRBJ2-3,.,TRBV12-3/TRBV12-4,CASRGAGVDTQYF,TGTGCCAGCAGGGGAGCGGGAGTAGATACGCAGTATTTT
13,.,TRBJ2-5,.,TRBV10-3,CAISPDQGETQYF,TGTGCCATCAGCCCGGACCAGGGAGAGACCCAGTACTTC
16,TRBD1,TRBJ1-4,.,TRBV9,CASSVGRTGGNEKLFF,TGTGCCAGCAGCGTGGGCCGGACAGGGGGAAATGAAAAACTGTTTTTT
14,TRBD2,TRBJ2-1,many,TRBV3-1/TRBV3-2,CARPNHKREESPFF,TGTGCCAGGCCGAACCACAAGCGGGAGGAGTCACCGTTCTTC
18,TRBD1,TRBJ1-6,.,TRBV3-1/TRBV3-2,CASSQEEGANSYNSPLHF,TGTGCCAGCAGCCAAGAGGAGGGGGCAAACTCCTATAATTCACCCCTCCACTTT
15,TRBD1,TRBJ2-7,.,TRBV7-6,CASSSPTGGDGEQYF,TGTGCCAGCAGCTCTCCGACAGGGGGGGATGGCGAGCAGTACTTC
15,TRBD1,TRBJ1-4,few,TRBV18,CASSLAGQVNEKLFF,TGTGCCAGCTCACTGGCGGGACAGGTTAATGAAAAACTGTTTTTT
14,.,TRBJ2-5,.,TRBV4-1,CASSPAGHQETQYF,TGCGCCAGCAGCCCGGCGGGACACCAAGAGACCCAGTACTTC
15,.,TRBJ1-2,.,TRBV19,CASSIVAGGSYGYTF,TGTGCCAGTAGTATTGTCGCCGGAGGGTCCTATGGCTACACCTTC
15,.,TRBJ1-5,once,TRBV27,CASSLRRMDNQPQHF,TGTGCCAGCAGTTTACGGAGGATGGACAATCAGCCCCAGCATTTT
14,.,TRBJ2-7,.,TRBV6-2/TRBV6-3,CASSQETRLVEQYF,TGTGCCAGCAGCCAGGAAACGAGGTTGGTCGAGCAGTACTTC
14,.,TRBJ1-1,.,TRBV6-6,CASSYIRGNTEAFF,TGTGCCAGCAGTTATATTAGGGGGAACACTGAAGCTTTCTTT
15,.,TRBJ2-4,.,TRBV5-4,CASSLGGSAKNIQYF,TGTGCCAGCAGCTTAGGGGGATCGGCCAAAAACATTCAGTACTTC
14,.,TRBJ1-4,.,TRBV19,CASRGQRTNEKLFF,TGTGCCAGTAGAGGACAGAGAACTAATGAAAAACTGTTTTTT
15,.,TRBJ1-2,.,TRBV4-3,CASSQDQQGWGGYTF,TGCGCCAGCAGCCAAGATCAGCAGGGCTGGGGTGGCTACACCTTC
15,.,TRBJ1-1,.,TRBV3-1/TRBV3-2,CASSQGGGKDTEAFF,TGTGCCAGCAGCCAAGGAGGCGGAAAGGACACTGAAGCTTTCTTT
12,.,TRBJ1-6,.,TRBV7-9,CASSLEGRALHF,TGTGCCAGCAGCTTGGAGGGGAGAGCCCTCCACTTT
14,.,TRBJ1-2,.,TRBV27,CASSSRVENYGYTF,TGTGCCAGCAGTTCACGGGTCGAGAACTATGGCTACACCTTC
13,TRBD1,TRBJ2-5,.,TRBV2,CASRPQGQEAQYF,TGTGCCAGCAGGCCACAGGGGCAAGAGGCCCAGTACTTC
13,.,TRBJ2-7,.,TRBV11-2,CATHAQGRYEQYF,TGTGCCACCCATGCCCAGGGCCGCTACGAGCAGTACTTC
13,.,TRBJ1-1,.,TRBV29-1,CSVNSGENTEAFF,TGCAGCGTGAATTCAGGGGAAAACACTGAAGCTTTCTTT
13,TRBD1,TRBJ1-1,once,TRBV10-3,CAIRDRWGTEAFF,TGTGCCATCAGGGACAGGTGGGGCACTGAAGCTTTCTTT
14,TRBD1,TRBJ1-2,.,TRBV20-1,CSASAGGSSYGYTF,TGCAGTGCTAGTGCAGGGGGCTCTAGCTATGGCTACACCTTC
12,.,TRBJ2-2,.,TRBV7-2,CASNTGTGELFF,TGTGCCAGCAACACAGGGACCGGGGAGCTGTTTTTT
14,.,TRBJ2-3,.,TRBV5-1,CASSLGLGTDTQYF,TGCGCCAGCAGCTTGGGACTAGGAACAGATACGCAGTATTTT
16,.,TRBJ2-2,.,TRBV7-2,CASSLVVRANTGELFF,TGTGCCAGCAGCTTAGTGGTGAGAGCGAACACCGGGGAGCTGTTTTTT
16,TRBD1,TRBJ1-3,.,TRBV27,CASSSAGGAGGNTIYF,TGTGCCAGCAGTAGCGCAGGGGGCGCGGGTGGAAACACCATATATTTT
15,.,TRBJ1-1,.,TRBV4-2,CASSQVPGARPEAFF,TGTGCCAGCAGCCAAGTCCCAGGGGCGAGGCCTGAAGCTTTCTTT
17,.,TRBJ1-3,.,TRBV18,CASSPRLVRASGNTIYF,TGTGCCAGCTCACCAAGACTAGTTAGGGCCTCTGGAAACACCATATATTTT
15,.,TRBJ1-2,.,TRBV5-5,CASSLGQGLGYGYTF,TGTGCCAGCAGCTTGGGGCAGGGCTTGGGCTATGGCTACACCTTC
12,.,TRBJ1-5,once,TRBV10-3,CAISEGGKPQHF,TGTGCCATCAGTGAGGGGGGGAAGCCCCAGCATTTT
15,TRBD1,TRBJ1-2,.,TRBV27,CASSLSARGEDGYTF,TGTGCCAGCAGTTTATCGGCCAGGGGGGAGGATGGCTACACCTTC
14,TRBD1,TRBJ2-1,.,TRBV2,CASSQDRGGDEQFF,TGTGCCAGCAGTCAGGACAGGGGTGGGGATGAGCAGTTCTTC